The sequence of this T cell receptor (beta chain) was determined in a study of blood T cell repertoires in COVID-19. For the study at large: The cDNA or gDNA used as material had been derived from T cells, B-cell-depleted T cells, or PBMCs.

Libraries were prepared by immunoSEQ multiplex PCR; TCRdb keeps only in-frame clonotypes and omits some of them. The sample carries about 260,000 clones, approximately 92% recorded once. Unmatched junction bases numbered 7, after V lost 3 bases and J lost 6 bases. Germline assignment: CDR1 PRHDT and CDR2 FYEKMQ (reference sequence). This CDR3 comprises 15 residues. J is TRBJ2-7 and V is TRBV13, with 11 positions matching TRBD2. This clonotype originated in a person aged 18 to 35 with COVID-19, enrolled during active disease. Material for sequencing was peripheral blood. CDR3 sequence: CASSFSTSGIVEQYF. CDR3 DNA sequence: TGTGCCAGCAGCTTCTCGACTAGCGGGATCGTCGAGCAGTACTTC. The variable domain in full, with the rest retrieved from reference TRBV13 and TRBJ2-7, is AAGVIQSPRHLIKEKRETATLKCYPIPRHDTVYWYQQGPGQDPQFLISFYEKMQSDKGSIPDRFSAQQFSDYHSELNMSSLELGDSALYFCASSFSTSGIVEQYFGPGTRLTVT.